This T cell receptor beta chain was sequenced during a study of T cell repertoires in cytomegalovirus infection. Overall study: It was the public TCR beta signatures that indicated both CMV infection and matching HLA type. Whole-study results and caveats: There were carriers of CMV plus the relevant HLA, and cumulative public TCR beta family frequency identified them.

TCRdb called the reads again in MiXCR, with one record for every CDR3 protein. The sample holds 230,000 or so distinct CDR3 sequences; 15% to 20% are singletons and the top ten take over 40%. This clonotype appeared many times. Its antigen is still unknown. The CDR3 runs 13 residues. V was pared by 5 bases and J by 0 bases, with 7 bases between. Germline V gene data show CDR1 as MNHEY and CDR2 as SVGEGT. The chain uses TRBV6-2 or TRBV6-3 and TRBJ1-1, with D unresolved. The sequence came from a human donor in good health (CMV status not recorded). Some clones in this sample may be carry-over from other donors' samples. The sequencing input was CD8+ T cells from PBMCs. CDR3 in DNA: TGTGCCAGCAGTCCGTTTATGAACACTGAAGCTTTCTTT. Its translation: CASSPFMNTEAFF.